This T cell receptor beta chain was sequenced for a study of T cell responses to AZD1222 COVID-19 vaccine. Study-level results: Baseline antibody screening turned up just a handful of seropositive AZD1222 recipients. There were vaccine-associated CD4 TCRs across spike, dominant at 160-218 and 743-854. Repertoires were obtained only post-peak T cell response. The donor group comprised mostly white British people and more females; the analysis possibly underestimated clonal diversity.

The V end lost 1 base, the J end lost 2 bases, and 9 bases lay between the germline ends. Germline-derived CDR1 and CDR2 are LNHDA and SQIVND (reference sequence). The CDR3 runs to 15 residues. A remark on this clone: What it binds is unknown.

TCRdb's table, derived via immunoSEQ multiplex PCR, lists solely in-frame clones and lacks some. The table includes 100,000 or so clones, nearly 95% detected once. This chain uses TRBV19 with TRBJ1-3; D perhaps matches TRBD1 (5 bases). This clonotype was obtained from an adult in good health. Sequenced here: peripheral blood, sampled on day 0 of AZD1222 vaccination. The CDR3 DNA reads as TGTGCCAGTAGTATAGGCGGGACGACTGGAAACACCATATATTTT. Translation gives CASSIGGTTGNTIYF.